These 5 T cell receptor beta chains share one sample of origin, sequenced in a study of T cell responses to AZD1222 COVID-19 vaccine. The table came from immunoSEQ multiplex PCR; TCRdb's copy has only in-frame clones and leaves some out. The profile shows more than 150,000 clones, approximately 90% of them singletons. The sample in question was peripheral blood, obtained 28 days after the second AZD1222 dose. The receptors come from an adult who received the AZD1222 COVID-19 vaccine.

This rearrangement joins TRBV21-1 to TRBJ1-3; the table's D call of TRBD1 was not tested on the DNA. TRBV21-1 is recorded as a pseudogene. This CDR3 is 15 amino acids long. The CDR3 DNA reads TGTGCCAGCAGCTTAAAGGACAGGGTCGAAAACACCATATATTTT. It specifies CASSLKDRVENTIYF.

CDR3 nucleotides: TGCGCCAGCAGCCAAGATAAAGGGCGGGATAATTCACCCCTCCACTTT. Translating gives CASSQDKGRDNSPLHF. The rearrangement uses TRBV4-1 and TRBJ1-6; no firm D call. The germline V and J ends were trimmed by 0 bases and 5 bases, with 11 bases remaining between them. Germline V gives CDR1 MGHRA, CDR2 YSYEKL. The CDR3 spans 16 residues.

This chain joins TRBV2 and TRBJ2-5; TRBD1 agrees at 10 bases. The CDR3 runs 14 residues. Germline lookup yields CDR1 SNHLY and CDR2 FYNNEI. Trimming at V came to 5 bases and at J to 1 base, leaving 1 base not matched to a gene. This CDR3 is CASSRTGGQETQYF. CDR3 nucleotides: TGTGCCAGCAGTAGGACAGGGGGCCAAGAGACCCAGTACTTC.

This clone was seen just once. V gene TRBV12-3 or TRBV12-4 combines with J gene TRBJ1-5, with 8 positions matching TRBD1. The CDR3 spans 13 residues. Trimming cost V 6 bases and J 6 bases; bases outside gene matches: 4. The CDR3 DNA reads as TGTGCCAGCAGCCTACAGGGGGGTCAGCCCCAGCATTTT. Amino acids: CASSLQGGQPQHF.

This clone has only one observation. The V and J genes are TRBV7-2 and TRBJ2-7; D not resolved. CDR1 is SGHTA, CDR2 FQGNSA, per germline. V shed 1 base and J shed 6 bases, with 7 bases lying between them. The CDR3 loop spans 12 amino acids. The CDR3 protein is CASSLVGPEQYF. CDR3 in DNA: TGTGCCAGCAGCTTAGTCGGGCCCGAGCAGTACTTC.